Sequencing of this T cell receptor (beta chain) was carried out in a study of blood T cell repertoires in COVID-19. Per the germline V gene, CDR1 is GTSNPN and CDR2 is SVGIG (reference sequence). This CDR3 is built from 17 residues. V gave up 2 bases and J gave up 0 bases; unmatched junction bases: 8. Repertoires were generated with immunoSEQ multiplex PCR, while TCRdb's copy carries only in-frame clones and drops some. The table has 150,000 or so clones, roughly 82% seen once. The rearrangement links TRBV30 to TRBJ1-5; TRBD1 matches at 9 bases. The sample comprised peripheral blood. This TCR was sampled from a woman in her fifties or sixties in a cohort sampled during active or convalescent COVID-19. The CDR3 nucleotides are TGTGCCTGGAGTAGAGAACGGACAGGGGATAGCAATCAGCCCCAGCATTTT. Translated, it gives CAWSRERTGDSNQPQHF. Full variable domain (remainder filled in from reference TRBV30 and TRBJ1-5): SQTIHQWPATLVQPVGSPLSLECTVEGTSNPNLYWYRQAAGRGLQLLFYSVGIGQISSEVPQNLSASRPQDRQFILSSKKLLLSDSGFYLCAWSRERTGDSNQPQHFGDGTRLSIL.